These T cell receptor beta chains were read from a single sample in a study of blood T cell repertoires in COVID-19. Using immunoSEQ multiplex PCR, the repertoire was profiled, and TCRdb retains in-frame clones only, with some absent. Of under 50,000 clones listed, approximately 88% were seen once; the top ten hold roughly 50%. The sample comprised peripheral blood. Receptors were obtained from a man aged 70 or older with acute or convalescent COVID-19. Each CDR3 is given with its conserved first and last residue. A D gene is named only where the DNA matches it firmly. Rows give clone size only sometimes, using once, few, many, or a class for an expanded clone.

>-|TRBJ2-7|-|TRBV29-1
TGCAGCGCTCTAAGGCCGGGGGACGAGCAGTACTTC
CSALRPGDEQYF
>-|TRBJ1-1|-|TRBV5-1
TGCGCCAGCAGCTTGGACCCCTCGACTGTTGAAGCTTTCTTT
CASSLDPSTVEAFF
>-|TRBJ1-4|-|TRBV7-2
TGTGCCAGCAGCTCTCCAACTAATGAAAAACTGTTTTTT
CASSSPTNEKLFF
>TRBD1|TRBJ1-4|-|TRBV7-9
TGTGCCAGCAGCCCCCCTGGTTTAGGGACAGCGGGAACTAATGAAAAACTGTTTTTT
CASSPPGLGTAGTNEKLFF
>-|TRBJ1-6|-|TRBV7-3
TGTGCCAGCAGCCCGAGGGGAGGGGGGAATTCACCCCTCCACTTT
CASSPRGGGNSPLHF
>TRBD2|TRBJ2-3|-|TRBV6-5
TGTGCCAGCAGTTACTCGGGGGGGGAAACAGATACGCAGTATTTT
CASSYSGGETDTQYF
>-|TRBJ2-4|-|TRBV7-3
TGTGCCAGCAGCTTGAGCAGGCTGGAAAACATTCAGTACTTC
CASSLSRLENIQYF
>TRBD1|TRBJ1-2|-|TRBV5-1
TGCGCCAGCAGCTTAACCGGGACAGGGACATATGGCTACACCTTC
CASSLTGTGTYGYTF
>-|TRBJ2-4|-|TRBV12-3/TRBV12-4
TGTGCCAGCAGTCCCGGGGGATACATTCAGTACTTC
CASSPGGYIQYF
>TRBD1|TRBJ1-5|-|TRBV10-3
TGTGCCATCACGGGACAGCTCAATCAGCCCCAGCATTTT
CAITGQLNQPQHF
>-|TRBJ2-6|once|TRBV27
TGTGCCAGCAGTCCCGGACAGTTTCGCTCTGGGGCCAACGTCCTGACTTTC
CASSPGQFRSGANVLTF
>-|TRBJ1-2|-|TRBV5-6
TGTGCCAGCAGCTTGGTGTCGTATGGCTACACCTTC
CASSLVSYGYTF
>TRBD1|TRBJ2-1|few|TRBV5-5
TGTGCCAGCAGCTCGCAGGGGGCCACCTACAATGAGCAGTTCTTC
CASSSQGATYNEQFF
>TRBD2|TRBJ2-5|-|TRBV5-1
TGCGCCAGCAGCTTGACTAGCGGGGTGGTAGAGACCCAGTACTTC
CASSLTSGVVETQYF
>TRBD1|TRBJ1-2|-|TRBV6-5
TGTGCCAGCAGCCACCGGGACAGACCCTATGGCTACACCTTC
CASSHRDRPYGYTF
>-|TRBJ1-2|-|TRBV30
TGTGCCTGGAGTGAACAACCAGGGCAATACGGCTACACCTTC
CAWSEQPGQYGYTF
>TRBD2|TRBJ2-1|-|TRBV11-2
TGTGCCAGCAGCTTAGTTGGGTGGATAGCGGGAGAAAATGAGCAGTTCTTC
CASSLVGWIAGENEQFF
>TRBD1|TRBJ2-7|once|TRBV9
TGTGCCAGCAGTCTAACGGGACAGGGGGCCAACGAGCAGTACTTC
CASSLTGQGANEQYF
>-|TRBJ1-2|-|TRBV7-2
TGTGCCAGCAGCACTCCTAACTATGGCTACACCTTC
CASSTPNYGYTF
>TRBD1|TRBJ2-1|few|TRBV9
TGTGCCAGCAGCTTCCGGGACAGACAATACAATGAGCAGTTCTTC
CASSFRDRQYNEQFF
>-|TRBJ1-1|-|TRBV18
TGTGCCAGCTCACCAGGGGCACTTCAGAACACTGAAGCTTTCTTT
CASSPGALQNTEAFF
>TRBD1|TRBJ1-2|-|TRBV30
TGTGCCTGGAGTGTACAGGGGGCTAACTATGGCTACACCTTC
CAWSVQGANYGYTF
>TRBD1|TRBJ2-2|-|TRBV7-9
TGTGCCAGCAGAAGGACAGGGGGAGCCGGGGAGCTGTTTTTT
CASRRTGGAGELFF
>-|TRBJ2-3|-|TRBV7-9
TGTGCCAGCAGGATTCCCTACACAGATACGCAGTATTTT
CASRIPYTDTQYF
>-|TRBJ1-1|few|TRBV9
TGTGCCAGCAGCCCCCCCGGGGTACTCACTGAAGCTTTCTTT
CASSPPGVLTEAFF
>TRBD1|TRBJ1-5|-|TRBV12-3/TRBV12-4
TGTGCCAGCAGTTTGCAGGGGGGACAGCCCCAGCATTTT
CASSLQGGQPQHF
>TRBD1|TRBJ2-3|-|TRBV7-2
TGTGCCAGCAGCTATGGACAGGTCACAGATACGCAGTATTTT
CASSYGQVTDTQYF
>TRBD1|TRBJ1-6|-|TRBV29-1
TGCAGCGCATCCTCCGGGACAGTCGATTCACCCCTCCACTTT
CSASSGTVDSPLHF
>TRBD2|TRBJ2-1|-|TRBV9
TGTGCCAGCAGCGTAGCTGGCAGCGGGGGGCCACGGGACAATGAGCAGTTCTTC
CASSVAGSGGPRDNEQFF
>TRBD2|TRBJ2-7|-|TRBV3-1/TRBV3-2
TGTGCCAGCAGCCCGGGACTAGTGAACTCCTACGAGCAGTACTTC
CASSPGLVNSYEQYF
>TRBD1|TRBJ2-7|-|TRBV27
TGTGCCAGCAGCCTAAGGGACAGGGCCTACGAGCAGTACTTC
CASSLRDRAYEQYF
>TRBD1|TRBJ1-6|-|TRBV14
TGTGCCAGCAGCTCGGGACAGGGGTATTCACCCCTCCACTTT
CASSSGQGYSPLHF
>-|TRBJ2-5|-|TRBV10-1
TGCGCCAGCAGGAAGGAGGGAGAAGAGACCCAGTACTTC
CASRKEGEETQYF
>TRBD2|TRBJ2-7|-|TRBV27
TGTGCCAGCAGTCCAGGGACTAGCGGTTACGACGCCTACGAGCAGTACTTC
CASSPGTSGYDAYEQYF
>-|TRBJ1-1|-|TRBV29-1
TGCAGCGTGTCCCACAGGGCAGGGTACACTGAAGCTTTCTTT
CSVSHRAGYTEAFF
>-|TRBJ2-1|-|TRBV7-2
TGTGCCAGCAGCACCCCGGGACTTCACAATGAGCAGTTCTTC
CASSTPGLHNEQFF
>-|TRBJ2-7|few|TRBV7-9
TGTGCCAGCAGCTTAGGGGCAGTCTCCTACGAGCAGTACTTC
CASSLGAVSYEQYF
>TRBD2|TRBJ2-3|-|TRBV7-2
TGTGCCAGCAGCCTTGGACTAGCAGGGGATACGCAGTATTTT
CASSLGLAGDTQYF
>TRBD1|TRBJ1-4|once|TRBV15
TGTGCCACCAGCAGAGACGGACAGGGCCATGAAAAACTGTTTTTT
CATSRDGQGHEKLFF
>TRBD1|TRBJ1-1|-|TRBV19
TGTGCCAGTAGTATAGTGTGGACAGGGGCATCGGGCACTGAAGCTTTCTTT
CASSIVWTGASGTEAFF
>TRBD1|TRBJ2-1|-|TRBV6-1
TGTGCCAGCAGTGCGACCGGGACAGGGGGGGCGAATGAGCAGTTCTTC
CASSATGTGGANEQFF
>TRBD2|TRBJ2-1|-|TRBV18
TGTGCCAGCTCACGGCTTGGGACTAGCGGGGAGAATGAGCAGTTCTTC
CASSRLGTSGENEQFF
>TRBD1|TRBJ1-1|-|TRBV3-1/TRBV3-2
TGTGCCAGCAGCCAAGCCAACAGGGGAGCTTTCTTT
CASSQANRGAFF
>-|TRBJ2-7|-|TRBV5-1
TGCGCCAGCAGCTTGGACAACTACGAGCAGTACTTC
CASSLDNYEQYF
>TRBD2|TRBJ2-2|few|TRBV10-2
TGCGCCAGCAGTGAAGGCGGGGGGGCCACCGGGGAGCTGTTTTTT
CASSEGGGATGELFF